This T cell receptor (beta chain) was found in a study of PD-1 blockade in classical Hodgkin lymphoma. The data were produced by immunoSEQ multiplex PCR, yet TCRdb's version contains in-frame clones alone and is incomplete. The sample lists about 3,200 clones, over 70% seen once, with 16% in the top ten. Regarding time point: newly diagnosed, previously untreated cHL patient sample. Isolated CD8+ T cells were derived from thawed PBMCs through magnetic negative selection. CDR1 and CDR2 (germline): MNHEY, SMNVEV (reference sequence). Trimming took off 2 bases at V and 3 bases at J, with 14 bases between the two ends. This CDR3 is built from 15 residues.

The chain links TRBV27 to TRBJ2-7; D unresolved. The TCR comes from a human donor with classical Hodgkin lymphoma. Sequences were obtained from CD8+ T cells from blood. This CDR3 is CASSLVDGNFYEQYF. CDR3 nucleotides: TGTGCCAGCAGTTTAGTGGACGGAAACTTCTACGAGCAGTACTTC.